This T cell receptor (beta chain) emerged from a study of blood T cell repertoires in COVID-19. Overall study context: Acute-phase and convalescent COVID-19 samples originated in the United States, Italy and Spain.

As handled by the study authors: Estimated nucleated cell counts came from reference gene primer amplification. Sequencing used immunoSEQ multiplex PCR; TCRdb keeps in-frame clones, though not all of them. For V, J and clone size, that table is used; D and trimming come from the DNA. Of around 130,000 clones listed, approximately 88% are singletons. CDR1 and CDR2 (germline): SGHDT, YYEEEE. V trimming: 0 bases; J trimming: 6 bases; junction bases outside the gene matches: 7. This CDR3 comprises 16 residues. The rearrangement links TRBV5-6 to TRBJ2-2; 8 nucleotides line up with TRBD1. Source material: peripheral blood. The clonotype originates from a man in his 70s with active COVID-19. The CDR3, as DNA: TGTGCCAGCAGCTTGGTCCCAGGGGGCAGGGCCGGGGAGCTGTTTTTT. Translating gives CASSLVPGGRAGELFF.